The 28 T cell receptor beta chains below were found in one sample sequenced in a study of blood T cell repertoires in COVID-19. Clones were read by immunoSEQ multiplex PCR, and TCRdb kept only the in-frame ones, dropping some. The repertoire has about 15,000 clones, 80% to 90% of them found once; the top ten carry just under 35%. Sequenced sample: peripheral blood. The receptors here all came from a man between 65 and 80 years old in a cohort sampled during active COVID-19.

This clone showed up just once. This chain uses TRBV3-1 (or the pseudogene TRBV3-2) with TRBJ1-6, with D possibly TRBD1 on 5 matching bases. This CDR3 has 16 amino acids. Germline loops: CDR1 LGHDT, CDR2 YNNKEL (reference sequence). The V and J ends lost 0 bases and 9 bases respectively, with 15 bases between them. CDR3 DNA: TGTGCCAGCAGCCAAGATAGTAGCCCAGGGTCTTCACCCCTCCACTTT. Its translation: CASSQDSSPGSSPLHF.

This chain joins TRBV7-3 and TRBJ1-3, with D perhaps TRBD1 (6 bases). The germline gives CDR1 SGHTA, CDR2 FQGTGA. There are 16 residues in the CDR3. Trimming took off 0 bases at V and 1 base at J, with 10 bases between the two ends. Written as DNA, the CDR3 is TGTGCCAGCAGCTTAACCCCAGGGGATTCTGGAAACACCATATATTTT. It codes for CASSLTPGDSGNTIYF.

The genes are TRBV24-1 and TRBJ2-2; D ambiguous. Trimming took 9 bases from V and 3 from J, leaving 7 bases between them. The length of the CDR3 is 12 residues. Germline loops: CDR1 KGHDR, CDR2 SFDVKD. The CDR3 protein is CATLSDTGELFF. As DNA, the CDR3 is TGTGCCACCCTTTCGGACACCGGGGAGCTGTTTTTT.

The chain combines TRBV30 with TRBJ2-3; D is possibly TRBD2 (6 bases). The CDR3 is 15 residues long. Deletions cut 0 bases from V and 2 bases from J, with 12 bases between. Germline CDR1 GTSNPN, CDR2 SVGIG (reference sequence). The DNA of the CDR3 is TGTGCCTGGAGTGTTGGTAGCGGAGTCACAGATACGCAGTATTTT. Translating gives CAWSVGSGVTDTQYF.

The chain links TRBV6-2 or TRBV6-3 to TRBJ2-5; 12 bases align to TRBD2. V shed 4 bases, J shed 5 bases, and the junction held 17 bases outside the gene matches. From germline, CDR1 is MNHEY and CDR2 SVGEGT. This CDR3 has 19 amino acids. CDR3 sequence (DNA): TGTGCCAGCAGTTCCCGAGCGCTAGCGGGAGGGCCCGGTAGGGAGACCCAGTACTTC. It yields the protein CASSSRALAGGPGRETQYF.

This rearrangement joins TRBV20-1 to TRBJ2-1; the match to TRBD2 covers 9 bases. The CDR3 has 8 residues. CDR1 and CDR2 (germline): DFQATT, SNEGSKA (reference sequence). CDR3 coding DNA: TGCAGAGGGACTAGCAAGTTCTTC. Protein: CRGTSKFF.

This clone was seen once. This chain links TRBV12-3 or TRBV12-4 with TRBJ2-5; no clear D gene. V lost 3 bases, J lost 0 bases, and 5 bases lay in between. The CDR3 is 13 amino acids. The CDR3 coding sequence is TGTGCCAGCAGTTTCCGGGACCAAGAGACCCAGTACTTC. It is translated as CASSFRDQETQYF.

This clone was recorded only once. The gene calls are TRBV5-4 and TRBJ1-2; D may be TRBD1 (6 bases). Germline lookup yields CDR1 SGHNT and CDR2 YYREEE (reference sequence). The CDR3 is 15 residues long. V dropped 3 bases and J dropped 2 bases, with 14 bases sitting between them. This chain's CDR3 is CASSYQDRMNYGYTF. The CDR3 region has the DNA TGTGCCAGCAGCTACCAGGACAGAATGAACTATGGCTACACCTTC.

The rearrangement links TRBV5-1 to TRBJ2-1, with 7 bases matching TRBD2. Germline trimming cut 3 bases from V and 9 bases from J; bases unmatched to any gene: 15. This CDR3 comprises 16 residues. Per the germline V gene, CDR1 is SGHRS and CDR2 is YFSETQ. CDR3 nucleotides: TGCGCCAGCAGCTCGGGACTAACTCTACAAACGGGTGAGCAGTTCTTC. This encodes CASSSGLTLQTGEQFF.

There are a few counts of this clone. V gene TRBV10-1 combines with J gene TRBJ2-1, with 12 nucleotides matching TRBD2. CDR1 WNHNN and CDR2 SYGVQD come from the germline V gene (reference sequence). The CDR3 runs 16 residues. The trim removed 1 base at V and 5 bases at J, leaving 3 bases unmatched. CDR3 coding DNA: TGCGCCAGCAGTGAGTTAGGACTAGCGGGAAACAATGAGCAGTTCTTC. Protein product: CASSELGLAGNNEQFF.

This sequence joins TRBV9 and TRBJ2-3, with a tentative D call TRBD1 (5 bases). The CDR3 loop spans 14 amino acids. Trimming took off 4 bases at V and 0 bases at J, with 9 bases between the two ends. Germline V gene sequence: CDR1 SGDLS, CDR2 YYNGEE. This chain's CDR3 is CASSPRGSTDTQYF. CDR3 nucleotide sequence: TGTGCCAGCAGCCCAAGGGGTAGCACAGATACGCAGTATTTT.

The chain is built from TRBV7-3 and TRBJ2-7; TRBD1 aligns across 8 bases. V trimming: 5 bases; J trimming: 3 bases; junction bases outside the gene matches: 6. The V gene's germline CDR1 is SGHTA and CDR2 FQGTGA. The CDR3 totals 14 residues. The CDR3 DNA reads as TGTGCCAGCAGCCGGGACAGGAACAGCTACGAGCAGTACTTC. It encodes CASSRDRNSYEQYF.

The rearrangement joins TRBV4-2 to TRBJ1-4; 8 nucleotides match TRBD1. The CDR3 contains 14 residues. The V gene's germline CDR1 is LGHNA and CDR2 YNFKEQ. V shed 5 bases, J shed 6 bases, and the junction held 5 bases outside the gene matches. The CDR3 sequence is CASSGRGQDEKLFF. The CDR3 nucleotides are TGTGCCAGCAGCGGCAGGGGGCAGGATGAAAAACTGTTTTTT.

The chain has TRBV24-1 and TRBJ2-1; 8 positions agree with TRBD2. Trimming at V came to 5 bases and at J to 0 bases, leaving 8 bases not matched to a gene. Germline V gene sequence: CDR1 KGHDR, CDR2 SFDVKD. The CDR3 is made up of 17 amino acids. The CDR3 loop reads CATSAPSGTSSYNEQFF. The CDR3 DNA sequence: TGTGCCACCAGTGCCCCCTCCGGGACTAGCTCCTACAATGAGCAGTTCTTC.

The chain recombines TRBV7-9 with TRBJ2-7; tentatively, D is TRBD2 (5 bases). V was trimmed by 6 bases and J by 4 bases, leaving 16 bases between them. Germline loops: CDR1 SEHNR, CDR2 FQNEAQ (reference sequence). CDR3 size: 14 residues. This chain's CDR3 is CASRKSGTRYEQYF. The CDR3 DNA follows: TGTGCCAGCAGGAAATCGGGAACCCGTTACGAGCAGTACTTC. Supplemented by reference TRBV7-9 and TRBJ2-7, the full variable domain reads DTGVSQNPRHKITKRGQNVTFRCDPISEHNRLYWYRQTLGQGPEFLTYFQNEAQLEKSRLLSDRFSAERPKGSFSTLEIQRTEQGDSAMYLCASRKSGTRYEQYFGPGTRLTVT.

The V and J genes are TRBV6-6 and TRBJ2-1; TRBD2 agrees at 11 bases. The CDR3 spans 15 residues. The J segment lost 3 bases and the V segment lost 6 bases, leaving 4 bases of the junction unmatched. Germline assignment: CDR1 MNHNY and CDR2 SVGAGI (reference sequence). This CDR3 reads CASRPTSGDYNEQFF. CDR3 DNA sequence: TGTGCCAGCAGGCCGACTAGCGGGGACTACAATGAGCAGTTCTTC.

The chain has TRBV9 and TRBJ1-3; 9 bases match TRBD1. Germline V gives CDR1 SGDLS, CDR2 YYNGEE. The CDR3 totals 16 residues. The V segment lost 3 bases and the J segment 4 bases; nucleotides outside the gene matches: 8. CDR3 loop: CASSAGTGYSGNTIYF. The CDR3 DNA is TGTGCCAGCAGCGCTGGGACAGGGTATTCAGGAAACACCATATATTTT. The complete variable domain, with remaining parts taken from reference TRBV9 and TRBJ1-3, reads DSGVTQTPKHLITATGQRVTLRCSPRSGDLSVYWYQQSLDQGLQFLIQYYNGEERAKGNILERFSAQQFPDLHSELNLSSLELGDSALYFCASSAGTGYSGNTIYFGEGSWLTVV.

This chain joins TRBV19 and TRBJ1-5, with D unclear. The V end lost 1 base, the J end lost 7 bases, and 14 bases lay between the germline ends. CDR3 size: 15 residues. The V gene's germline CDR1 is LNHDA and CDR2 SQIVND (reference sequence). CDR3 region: CASSIVRGGGQPQHF. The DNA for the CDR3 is TGTGCCAGTAGTATAGTAAGAGGAGGTGGGCAGCCCCAGCATTTT.

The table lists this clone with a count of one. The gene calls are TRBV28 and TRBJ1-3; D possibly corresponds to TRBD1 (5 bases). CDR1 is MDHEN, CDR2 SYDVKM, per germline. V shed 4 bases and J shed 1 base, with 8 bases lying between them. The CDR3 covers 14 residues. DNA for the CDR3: TGTGCCAGCAGTTCCCAGGGTTCTGGAAACACCATATATTTT. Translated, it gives CASSSQGSGNTIYF.

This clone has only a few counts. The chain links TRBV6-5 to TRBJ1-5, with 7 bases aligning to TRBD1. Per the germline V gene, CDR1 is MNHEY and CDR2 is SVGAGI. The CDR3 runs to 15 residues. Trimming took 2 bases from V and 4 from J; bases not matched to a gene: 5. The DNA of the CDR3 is TGTGCCAGCAGTTACACAAACAGGGGTAATCAGCCCCAGCATTTT. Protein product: CASSYTNRGNQPQHF.

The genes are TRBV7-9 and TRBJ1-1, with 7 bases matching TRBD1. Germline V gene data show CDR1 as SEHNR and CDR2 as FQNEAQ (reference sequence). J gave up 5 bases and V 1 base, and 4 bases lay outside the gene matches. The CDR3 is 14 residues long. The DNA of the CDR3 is TGTGCCAGCAGCTTAGAGTCAGGGGGGACTGAAGCTTTCTTT. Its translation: CASSLESGGTEAFF.

The CDR3 protein is CASSDDRAYNSPLHF. CDR3 in DNA: TGTGCCAGCAGCGACGACAGGGCGTATAATTCACCCCTCCACTTT. The chain combines TRBV7-2 with TRBJ1-6; 7 positions agree with TRBD1. Unmatched junction bases numbered 5, after V lost 5 bases and J lost 4 bases. From germline, CDR1 is SGHTA and CDR2 FQGNSA. The CDR3 is made up of 15 amino acids.

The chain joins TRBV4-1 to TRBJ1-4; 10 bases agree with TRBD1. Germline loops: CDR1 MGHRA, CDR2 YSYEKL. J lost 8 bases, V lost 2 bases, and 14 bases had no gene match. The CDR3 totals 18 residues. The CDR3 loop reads CASSQSLRRQGAMEKLFF. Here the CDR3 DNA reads TGCGCCAGCAGCCAATCACTTAGACGACAGGGGGCTATGGAAAAACTGTTTTTT.

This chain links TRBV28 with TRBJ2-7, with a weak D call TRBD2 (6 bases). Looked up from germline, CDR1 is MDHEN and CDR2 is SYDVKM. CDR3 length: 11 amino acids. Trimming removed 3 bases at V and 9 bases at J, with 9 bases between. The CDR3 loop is CASSFSRGQYF. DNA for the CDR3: TGTGCCAGCAGTTTCTCGCGGGGGCAGTACTTC.

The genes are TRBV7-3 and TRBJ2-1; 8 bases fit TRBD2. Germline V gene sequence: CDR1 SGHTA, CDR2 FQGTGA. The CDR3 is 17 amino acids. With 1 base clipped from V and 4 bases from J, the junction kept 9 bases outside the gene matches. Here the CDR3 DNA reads TGTGCCAGCAGCTTAAGGGGTAGCGGGGAAACATACAATGAGCAGTTCTTC. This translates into CASSLRGSGETYNEQFF.

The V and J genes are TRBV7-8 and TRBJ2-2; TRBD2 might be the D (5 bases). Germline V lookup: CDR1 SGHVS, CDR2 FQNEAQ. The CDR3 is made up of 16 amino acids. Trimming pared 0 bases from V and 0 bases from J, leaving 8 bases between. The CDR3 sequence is CASSLAVSANTGELFF. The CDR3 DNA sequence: TGTGCCAGCAGCTTAGCGGTTAGCGCGAACACCGGGGAGCTGTTTTTT.

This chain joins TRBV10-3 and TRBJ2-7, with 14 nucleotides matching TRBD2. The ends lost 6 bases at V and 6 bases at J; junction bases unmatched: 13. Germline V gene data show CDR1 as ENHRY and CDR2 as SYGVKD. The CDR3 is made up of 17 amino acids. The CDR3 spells CAISPGTSGRGPSEQYF. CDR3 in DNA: TGTGCCATCAGCCCCGGGACTAGCGGGAGAGGGCCCTCCGAGCAGTACTTC.

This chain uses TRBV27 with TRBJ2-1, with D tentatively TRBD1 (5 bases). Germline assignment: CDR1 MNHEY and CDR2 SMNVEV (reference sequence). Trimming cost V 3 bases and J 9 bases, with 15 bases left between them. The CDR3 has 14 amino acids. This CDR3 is CASSFQDKDGEQFF. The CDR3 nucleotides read TGTGCCAGCAGTTTCCAGGACAAGGACGGTGAGCAGTTCTTC.